Each of the 10 T cell receptor beta chains below was sequenced from the same sample in a study of cytomegalovirus exposure and HLA in healthy donors. PCR involved 60 Vbeta and 13 Jbeta primers. This table comes from immunoSEQ multiplex PCR, and its TCRdb copy is limited to in-frame clones, with some not included. The data contain fewer than 200,000 clones, approximately 88% of them singletons. The sample consisted of PBMCs. The receptors come from a man younger than 45 in good health and CMV-seronegative.

The chain employs TRBV5-1 and TRBJ1-1; D possibly corresponds to TRBD1 (6 bases). The CDR3 is 16 amino acids. V gave up 2 bases and J gave up 3 bases, with 17 bases separating them. The V gene's germline CDR1 is SGHRS and CDR2 YFSETQ. CDR3 sequence (DNA): TGCGCCAGCAGCTTAACGGGTCGGGGGGCGCACACTGAAGCTTTCTTT. Translation gives CASSLTGRGAHTEAFF.

The rearrangement links TRBV7-9 to TRBJ2-7, with 14 bases matching TRBD2. CDR1 and CDR2 (germline): SEHNR, FQNEAQ (reference sequence). Trimming took 5 bases from V and 5 from J; bases not matched to a gene: 5. The CDR3 is 15 residues long. CDR3 coding DNA: TGTGCCAGCAGCCAAAGGGGACTAGCGGGGGACGAGCAGTACTTC. As protein: CASSQRGLAGDEQYF. The variable domain in full, completed from reference TRBV7-9 and TRBJ2-7, reads DTGVSQNPRHKITKRGQNVTFRCDPISEHNRLYWYRQTLGQGPEFLTYFQNEAQLEKSRLLSDRFSAERPKGSFSTLEIQRTEQGDSAMYLCASSQRGLAGDEQYFGPGTRLTVT.

V and J are TRBV2 and TRBJ2-7, with D perhaps matching TRBD1 (6 bases). The V gene lost 8 bases and the J gene lost 3 bases, with 14 bases spanning the gap. This CDR3 spans 13 amino acids. Germline values: CDR1 SNHLY, CDR2 FYNNEI. In DNA, the CDR3 is TGTGCCAGCGAGACAGGCGGAAACTACGAGCAGTACTTC. It translates to CASETGGNYEQYF.

In its sample, this clone was seen a few times. The CDR3 region has the DNA TGCGCCAGCAGCTTGGAGGCAGGGGTGGCCTATGGCTACACCTTC. Translated, it gives CASSLEAGVAYGYTF. The chain combines TRBV5-1 with TRBJ1-2, with D possibly matching TRBD1 (6 bases). The CDR3 length is 15 residues. Germline CDR1 and CDR2: SGHRS and YFSETQ. The V gene lost 0 bases and the J gene lost 4 bases, with 13 bases spanning the gap.

V gene TRBV25-1 combines with J gene TRBJ2-7, with TRBD1 identical over 9 bases. The length of the CDR3 is 16 residues. The trim removed 3 bases at V and 5 bases at J, leaving 11 bases unmatched. The germline gives CDR1 MGHDK, CDR2 SYGVNS. CDR3 DNA sequence: TGTGCCAGCAGTGAGCAGCCCGGGACAGGGATACACGAGCAGTACTTC. Translating gives CASSEQPGTGIHEQYF.

This clone was seen a handful of times. The chain links TRBV5-4 to TRBJ1-2; TRBD1 might be the D (6 bases). V was shortened by 4 bases and J by 2 bases, with 9 bases between the two germline ends. There are 13 residues in the CDR3. Germline values: CDR1 SGHNT, CDR2 YYREEE (reference sequence). DNA of the CDR3: TGTGCCAGCAGCCCAGACAGGAACTATGGCTACACCTTC. It translates to CASSPDRNYGYTF.

This clone has ten or more counts. The genes are TRBV5-5 and TRBJ1-4; the D gene is possibly TRBD1 (5 bases). Germline CDR1 SGHKS, CDR2 YYEKEE (reference sequence). The CDR3 runs 15 residues. V was trimmed by 4 bases and J by 8 bases, leaving 18 bases between them. The DNA of the CDR3 is TGTGCCAGCAGCCGCACGGAGGGGACGCCGGAAAAACTGTTTTTT. Its translation is CASSRTEGTPEKLFF.

On this clone itself: At one end the junction does not follow the germline gene, possibly because of a read error. The CDR3 sequence: CASSPTAGQGSFLAF. The CDR3 nucleotides read TGTGCCAGCTCACCGACTGCCGGACAGGGATCCTTTCTCGCCTTC. The chain joins TRBV18 to TRBJ1-2; 8 positions match TRBD1. The CDR3 length is 15 residues. The germline V gene encodes CDR1 KGHSH and CDR2 LQKENI.

The J gene is TRBJ2-7, the V gene TRBV15; the D gene is possibly TRBD2 (6 bases). The CDR3 loop spans 16 amino acids. Germline assignment: CDR1 LNHNV and CDR2 YYDKDF (reference sequence). The V end lost 0 bases, the J end lost 5 bases, and 17 bases lay between the germline ends. The CDR3 spells CATSRDREGGIDEQYF. Here the CDR3 DNA reads TGTGCCACCAGCAGAGACCGAGAGGGAGGAATAGACGAGCAGTACTTC.

V is TRBV25-1 and J is TRBJ2-3; a possible D gene is TRBD1 (5 bases). The CDR3 loop spans 17 amino acids. V was shortened by 3 bases and J by 2 bases, with 18 bases between the two germline ends. Germline V gene lookup returns CDR1 MGHDK and CDR2 SYGVNS. The CDR3 reads CASSDRRGRENTDTQYF. CDR3 DNA sequence: TGTGCCAGCAGTGATCGCCGAGGCAGGGAAAACACAGATACGCAGTATTTT.